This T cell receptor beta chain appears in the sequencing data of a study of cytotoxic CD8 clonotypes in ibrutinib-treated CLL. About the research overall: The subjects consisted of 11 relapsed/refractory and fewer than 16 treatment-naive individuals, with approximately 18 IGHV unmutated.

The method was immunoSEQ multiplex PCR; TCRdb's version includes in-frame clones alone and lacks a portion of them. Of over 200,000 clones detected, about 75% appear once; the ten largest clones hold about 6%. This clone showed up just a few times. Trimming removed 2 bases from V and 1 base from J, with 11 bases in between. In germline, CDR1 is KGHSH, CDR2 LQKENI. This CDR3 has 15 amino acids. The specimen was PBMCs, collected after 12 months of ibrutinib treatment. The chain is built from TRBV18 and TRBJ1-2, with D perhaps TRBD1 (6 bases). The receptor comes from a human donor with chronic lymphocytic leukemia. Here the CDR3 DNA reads TGTGCCAGCTCACCAAGGACAGATTTTAACTATGGCTACACCTTC. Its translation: CASSPRTDFNYGYTF.